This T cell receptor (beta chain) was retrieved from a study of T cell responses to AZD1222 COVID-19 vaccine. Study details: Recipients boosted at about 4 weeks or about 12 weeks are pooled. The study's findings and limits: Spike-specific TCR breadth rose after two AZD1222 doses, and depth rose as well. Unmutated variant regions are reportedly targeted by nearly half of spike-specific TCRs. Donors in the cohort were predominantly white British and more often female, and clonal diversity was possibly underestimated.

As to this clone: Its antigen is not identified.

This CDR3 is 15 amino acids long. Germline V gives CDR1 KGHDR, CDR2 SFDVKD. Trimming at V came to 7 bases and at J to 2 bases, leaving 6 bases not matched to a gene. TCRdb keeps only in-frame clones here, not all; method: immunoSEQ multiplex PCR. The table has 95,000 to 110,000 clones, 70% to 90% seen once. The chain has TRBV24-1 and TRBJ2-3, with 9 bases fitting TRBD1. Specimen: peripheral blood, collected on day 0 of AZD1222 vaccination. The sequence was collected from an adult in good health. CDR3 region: CATSRDRDVTDTQYF. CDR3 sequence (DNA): TGTGCCACCAGCCGGGACAGGGACGTCACAGATACGCAGTATTTT.